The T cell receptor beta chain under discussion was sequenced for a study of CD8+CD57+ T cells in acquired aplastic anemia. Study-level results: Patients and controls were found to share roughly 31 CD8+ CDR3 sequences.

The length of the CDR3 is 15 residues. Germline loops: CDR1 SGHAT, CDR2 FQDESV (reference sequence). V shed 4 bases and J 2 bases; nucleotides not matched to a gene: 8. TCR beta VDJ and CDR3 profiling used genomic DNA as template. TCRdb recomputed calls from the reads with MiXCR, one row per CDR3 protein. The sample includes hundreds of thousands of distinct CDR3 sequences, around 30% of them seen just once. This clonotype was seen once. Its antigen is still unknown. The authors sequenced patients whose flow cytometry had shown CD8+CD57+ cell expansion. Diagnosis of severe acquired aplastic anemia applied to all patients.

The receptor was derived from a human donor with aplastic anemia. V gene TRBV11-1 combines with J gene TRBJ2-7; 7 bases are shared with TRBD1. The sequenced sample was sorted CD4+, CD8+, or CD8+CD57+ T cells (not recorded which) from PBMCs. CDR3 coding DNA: TGTGCCAGCAGCTCCATAGGGACAGTTACCTACGAGCAGTACTTC. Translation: CASSSIGTVTYEQYF.